These 23 T cell receptor beta chains share one sample of origin, sequenced in a study of T cell repertoires in cytomegalovirus infection. Their specific antigens are unknown. MiXCR, run by TCRdb on the reads, gives a single entry per CDR3 protein. The table includes 700,000 to 850,000 distinct CDR3 sequences, 30% to 35% detected once. The sequences come from cultured CD8+ T cells from PBMCs, collected from culture after CMV antigen stimulation. Every receptor here comes from a human donor in good health (CMV status not recorded). Some clones in this sample may be carry-over from other donors' samples.

The rearrangement uses TRBV6-1 and TRBJ2-7; a possible D gene is TRBD2 (6 bases). Looked up from germline, CDR1 is MNHNS and CDR2 is SASEGT. The length of the CDR3 is 12 residues. Trimming stripped 5 bases from V and 7 bases from J, with 12 bases between. DNA for the CDR3: TGTGCCAGCAGTACGGGACTCCTTGAGCAGTACTTC. It yields the protein CASSTGLLEQYF.

Details on this clonotype: The CDR3 does not close with the conserved phenylalanine or tryptophan, likely indicating a read error. The J gene is TRBJ1-2, the V gene TRBV27; possible D gene TRBD1, 5 bases. CDR1 and CDR2 (germline): MNHEY, SMNVEV (reference sequence). Trimming took off 3 bases at V and 7 bases at J, with 18 bases between the two ends. The CDR3 is 15 residues long. The CDR3 reads CASSFLPGGAPGYTV. The CDR3 DNA reads TGTGCCAGCAGTTTCCTACCGGGAGGGGCCCCTGGCTACACCGTC.

Only a few counts were recorded for this clonotype. The rearrangement links TRBV11-1 to TRBJ2-3; unclear D gene. CDR3 size: 17 residues. Looked up from germline, CDR1 is SGHAT and CDR2 is FQDESV (reference sequence). V lost 4 bases, J lost 1 base, and 18 bases lay in between. The CDR3 DNA is TGTGCCAGCAGCTCCGAAGGGCTACAATCCCGCACAGATACGCAGTATTTT. This sequence encodes CASSSEGLQSRTDTQYF. The variable domain in full, completed from reference TRBV11-1 and TRBJ2-3, reads EAEVAQSPRYKITEKSQAVAFWCDPISGHATLYWYRQILGQGPELLVQFQDESVVDDSQLPKDRFSAERLKGVDSTLKIQPAELGDSAMYLCASSSEGLQSRTDTQYFGPGTRLTVL.

This clonotype was seen ten or more times. This rearrangement joins TRBV10-2 to TRBJ2-2, with a weak D call TRBD1 (8 bases). V lost 10 bases to trimming and J lost 3 bases, with 21 bases between them. The CDR3 is 16 amino acids. Germline values: CDR1 WSHSY, CDR2 SAAADI. The CDR3 reads CATCDPQGGDTGELFF. The CDR3 DNA sequence: TGCGCCACCTGTGACCCACAGGGGGGGGACACCGGGGAGCTGTTTTTT.

This clonotype was counted only a few times. The V and J genes are TRBV5-1 and TRBJ2-1; D may be TRBD1 (6 bases). V was cut by 4 bases and J by 4 bases, with 15 bases left in between. Germline CDR1 SGHRS, CDR2 YFSETQ. CDR3 length: 15 residues. The DNA of the CDR3 is TGCGCCAGCAGCCCTGAGGCAGGGACATACAATGAGCAGTTCTTC. Translation gives CASSPEAGTYNEQFF.

The V call is TRBV24-1, the J call TRBJ2-1, with TRBD1 matching over 12 bases. The germline CDR1 and CDR2 sequences are KGHDR and SFDVKD. The junction had 2 bases not matched to a gene; V was cut back by 7 bases and J by 8 bases. The CDR3 is 13 amino acids. CDR3 nucleotide sequence: TGTGCCACCAGGGGGACAGGGGGCCATGAGCAGTTCTTC. Translation gives CATRGTGGHEQFF.

This clonotype was recorded many times. The V and J genes are TRBV6-2 or TRBV6-3 and TRBJ1-1; D uncertain. V gave up 8 bases and J gave up 3 bases, with 10 bases separating them. Germline CDR1 and CDR2: MNHEY and SVGEGT. This CDR3 region has 12 residues. This chain's CDR3 is CASLSRDTEAFF. In nucleotides, the CDR3 is TGTGCCAGCTTGAGTAGGGACACTGAAGCTTTCTTT.

This clonotype came up a few times. The V call is TRBV27, the J call TRBJ2-1, with D unclear. V gave up 1 base and J gave up 8 bases, with 9 bases separating them. The V gene's germline CDR1 is MNHEY and CDR2 SMNVEV (reference sequence). The CDR3 runs 13 residues. CDR3 in amino acids: CASSLWVGDEQFF. The CDR3 coding sequence is TGTGCCAGCAGTTTATGGGTCGGCGATGAGCAGTTCTTC.

The chain is built from TRBV20-1 and TRBJ2-7; D is possibly TRBD2 (6 bases). Trimming took 1 base from V and 2 from J, leaving 12 bases between them. Per the germline V gene, CDR1 is DFQATT and CDR2 is SNEGSKA (reference sequence). The CDR3 is 14 residues long. The CDR3 DNA reads TGCAGTGCTAGAGGGGCAGGGAGGACCTACGAGCAGTACGTC. It specifies CSARGAGRTYEQYV.

This clonotype was found many times. The rearrangement links TRBV6-5 to TRBJ2-3; a weak D match, TRBD2 (5 bases). The germline V gene has CDR1 MNHEY and CDR2 SVGAGI. The CDR3 is 14 residues long. Between the trimmed V and J ends, which lost 0 bases and 2 bases, there was a span of 6 bases. The CDR3 loop reads CASSYSGDTDTQYF. The CDR3 DNA reads TGTGCCAGCAGTTACTCGGGAGACACAGATACGCAGTATTTT.

This rearrangement joins TRBV19 to TRBJ1-5; D not resolved. This CDR3 is 15 amino acids long. The germline V and J ends were trimmed by 3 bases and 4 bases, with 13 bases remaining between them. Per the germline V gene, CDR1 is LNHDA and CDR2 is SQIVND (reference sequence). CDR3: CASSIPELKNQPQHF. The CDR3 bases are TGTGCCAGTAGTATCCCCGAACTCAAGAATCAGCCCCAGCATTTT.

The genes are TRBV6-2 or TRBV6-3 and TRBJ2-7; weak D call: TRBD2 (5 bases). The CDR3 extends over 14 amino acids. V lost 2 bases to trimming and J lost 7 bases, with 15 bases between them. The germline gives CDR1 MNHEY, CDR2 SVGEGT. CDR3 coding DNA: TGTGCCAGCAGTTACGGGCCGGGATTACAGGAGCAGTACTTC. It is translated as CASSYGPGLQEQYF.

This clonotype was counted between two and nine times. V usage is TRBV29-1 and J usage is TRBJ2-1; tentative D call: TRBD2 (6 bases). Germline V lookup: CDR1 SQVTM, CDR2 ANQGSEA. The V end was cut by 6 bases, the J end by 4 bases, with 22 bases between. The CDR3 is made up of 16 amino acids. This CDR3 is CSVQGSLSGRYNEQFF. CDR3 in DNA: TGCAGCGTCCAAGGGTCCCTTAGCGGACGATACAATGAGCAGTTCTTC.

The chain has TRBV18 and TRBJ2-7; D is undetermined. CDR1 is KGHSH and CDR2 is LQKENI in the germline V gene. The CDR3 is 14 residues long. Trimming pared 0 bases from V and 4 bases from J, leaving 10 bases between. The DNA of the CDR3 is TGTGCCAGCTCACCACCCCAGTCGCGGTACGAGCAGTACTTC. Translation gives CASSPPQSRYEQYF.

This clonotype was seen once. J is TRBJ1-4 and V is TRBV9; TRBD1 matches at 8 bases. Per the germline V gene, CDR1 is SGDLS and CDR2 is YYNGEE. V dropped 3 bases and J dropped 7; count of bases not matched to a gene: 11. The CDR3 extends over 16 amino acids. The CDR3 coding sequence is TGTGCCAGCAGCGGGGGAGACAGGGGAACGGGTGAAAAACTGTTTTTT. Translated, it gives CASSGGDRGTGEKLFF.

V usage is TRBV5-5 and J usage is TRBJ1-1, with TRBD1 matching 8 bases. This CDR3 is built from 14 residues. Unmatched junction bases numbered 9, after V lost 6 bases and J lost 5 bases. Germline V CDR1 and CDR2: SGHKS, YYEKEE (reference sequence). This chain's CDR3 is CASTLQGVGTEAFF. DNA for the CDR3: TGTGCCAGCACTCTACAGGGGGTCGGGACTGAAGCTTTCTTT.

There are many counts of this clonotype. V gene TRBV12-3 or TRBV12-4 combines with J gene TRBJ1-6, with D maybe TRBD1 (5 bases). This CDR3 is built from 13 residues. Trimming stripped 3 bases from V and 9 bases from J, with 9 bases between. CDR3 sequence reads: CASSLGGGSPLHF. CDR3 DNA sequence: TGTGCCAGCAGTTTGGGGGGGGGTTCACCCCTCCACTTT.

V usage is TRBV7-9 and J usage is TRBJ1-1; D not resolved. The CDR3 runs to 15 residues. Trimming removed 1 base from V and 3 bases from J, with 12 bases in between. CDR1 and CDR2 (germline): SEHNR, FQNEAQ (reference sequence). CDR3 loop: CASSLGRTGDTEAFF. The CDR3 region has the DNA TGTGCCAGCAGCTTAGGAAGGACCGGGGACACTGAAGCTTTCTTT.

V gene TRBV6-1 combines with J gene TRBJ2-3; TRBD2 is a possible D gene (5 bases). Germline-derived CDR1 and CDR2 are MNHNS and SASEGT. The V end lost 8 bases, the J end lost 5 bases, and 11 bases lay between the germline ends. The CDR3 sequence is 12 residues long. This CDR3 is CASEGLIDTQYF. The CDR3 DNA is TGTGCCAGCGAGGGCCTCATAGATACGCAGTATTTT.

Comments on this clonotype: An end of the junction differs from the germline gene, which may be a read error. This chain joins TRBV7-6 and TRBJ2-2; D is uncertain. Germline V CDR1 and CDR2: SGHVS, FNYEAQ. This CDR3 spans 13 amino acids. CDR3 in amino acids: CVSSFRNTGELFF. The CDR3 DNA follows: TGTGTCAGCAGCTTCAGGAACACCGGGGAGCTGTTTTTT.

The CDR3 region has the DNA TGTGCCAGCAGGACTGGGACAGGGAGATCTAGCACAGATACGCAGTATTTT. Its protein product is CASRTGTGRSSTDTQYF. This rearrangement joins TRBV2 to TRBJ2-3; 9 bases match TRBD1. CDR1 is SNHLY and CDR2 is FYNNEI in the germline V gene. V lost 6 bases to trimming and J lost 0 bases; unmatched junction nucleotides: 10. CDR3 length: 17 amino acids.

CDR3 DNA: TGTGCCAGCAGTTTATTGGGGGGGTATGAAGCTTTCTTT. This translates into CASSLLGGYEAFF. This chain connects TRBV27 to TRBJ1-1; tentatively, D is TRBD1 (5 bases). Per the germline V gene, CDR1 is MNHEY and CDR2 is SMNVEV (reference sequence). V was cut by 1 base and J by 7 bases, with 10 bases left in between. This CDR3 has 13 amino acids.

This clonotype was observed a single time. The chain recombines TRBV5-1 with TRBJ2-7; TRBD2 might be the D (5 bases). The CDR3 runs to 12 residues. V gave up 4 bases and J gave up 4 bases, with 9 bases separating them. The germline V gene encodes CDR1 SGHRS and CDR2 YFSETQ. The CDR3 nucleotides read TGCGCCAGCAGCACCTCGGGGTACGAGCAGTACTTC. This codes for CASSTSGYEQYF.